A selection of T cell receptor beta chains follows, all from one sample in a study of identical twins. TCRdb analysed the 5' RACE reads with MiXCR anew, one entry per CDR3 protein. The sample includes 1.5 million to 2 million distinct CDR3 sequences, less than 40% seen only once; the top ten take under 0.35%. Sequencing was done on a sample of cord blood. The origin of the receptors is a newborn girl in good health. Both conserved end residues are part of each CDR3. Fields, in order: D gene, V gene, clone size, J gene, CDR3 protein, CDR3 DNA. The D gene is left open where the match is weak. Clone size is shown for a subset of rows, as once, few, many or a class of expanded clone.

D: .; V: TRBV11-2; size: .; J: TRBJ2-4; CDR3: CASSWTQGGSNYERYF; DNA: TGTGCCAGCAGCTGGACCCAGGGAGGAAGTAACTACGAGCGGTACTTC
D: .; V: TRBV2; size: few; J: TRBJ1-5; CDR3: CASSGDYQPQHF; DNA: TGTGCCAGCAGCGGCGATTATCAGCCCCAGCATTTT
D: TRBD2; V: TRBV5-1; size: few; J: TRBJ2-2; CDR3: CASSSDPLAGMSTGELFF; DNA: TGCGCCAGCAGCTCGGATCCACTAGCGGGAATGAGTACCGGGGAGCTGTTTTTT
D: .; V: TRBV11-2; size: once; J: TRBJ2-5; CDR3: CASSLGAGGDQPQHFGDGTQYF; DNA: .
D: .; V: TRBV28; size: .; J: TRBJ2-4; CDR3: CASSSFSGLAKNIQYF; DNA: TGTGCCAGCAGCTCCTTTTCCGGTCTAGCCAAAAACATTCAGTACTTC
D: .; V: TRBV28; size: .; J: TRBJ1-5; CDR3: CASSGNRARSNQPQHF; DNA: TGTGCCAGCAGTGGGAACAGGGCTAGAAGCAATCAGCCCCAGCATTTT
D: .; V: TRBV12-3/TRBV12-4; size: .; J: TRBJ2-3; CDR3: CASSPSRSWGDTQYF; DNA: TGTGCCAGCAGTCCATCGAGAAGTTGGGGAGATACGCAGTATTTT
D: .; V: TRBV7-2; size: .; J: TRBJ1-1; CDR3: CASSLYEGLVEAFF; DNA: TGTGCCAGCAGCTTATATGAGGGGTTGGTTGAAGCTTTCTTT
D: .; V: TRBV20-1; size: few; J: TRBJ1-4; CDR3: CSATGANEKLFF; DNA: TGCAGTGCTACAGGGGCTAATGAAAAACTGTTTTTT
D: TRBD1; V: TRBV6-5; size: few; J: TRBJ1-2; CDR3: CASSDTGTGLYGYTF; DNA: TGTGCCAGCAGTGACACCGGGACAGGGCTCTATGGCTACACCTTC
D: .; V: TRBV6-6; size: .; J: TRBJ1-1; CDR3: CASSYSAPTTGPTEAFF; DNA: TGTGCCAGCAGTTACTCCGCCCCCACGACAGGTCCCACTGAAGCTTTCTTT
D: .; V: TRBV9; size: .; J: TRBJ2-1; CDR3: CASSGSGAYNEQFF; DNA: TGTGCCAGCAGCGGATCCGGGGCCTACAATGAGCAGTTCTTC
D: .; V: TRBV14; size: few; J: TRBJ1-1; CDR3: CASSQVAGANTEAFF; DNA: TGTGCCAGCAGCCAAGTCGCAGGGGCGAACACTGAAGCTTTCTTT
D: TRBD2; V: TRBV9; size: .; J: TRBJ2-3; CDR3: CARSVPGLAGGLRTDTQYF; DNA: TGTGCCCGCAGCGTCCCAGGACTAGCGGGGGGGCTTAGGACAGATACGCAGTATTTT
D: .; V: TRBV7-6; size: few; J: TRBJ1-2; CDR3: CASSLWESDYGYTF; DNA: TGTGCCAGCAGCTTATGGGAATCCGACTATGGCTACACCTTC
D: .; V: TRBV3-1; size: many; J: TRBJ2-5; CDR3: CASSQVSSGDETQYF; DNA: TGTGCCAGCAGCCAAGTTTCCTCCGGGGATGAGACCCAGTACTTC
D: TRBD1; V: TRBV25-1; size: .; J: TRBJ2-4; CDR3: CASIRTGGDNEQYF; DNA: TGTGCCAGCATTCGGACAGGGGGGGACAATGAGCAGTACTTC
D: TRBD2; V: TRBV28; size: few; J: TRBJ2-7; CDR3: CASSFTSGSWKYF; DNA: TGTGCCAGCAGTTTCACTAGCGGGAGTTGGAAGTACTTC
D: .; V: TRBV5-1; size: few; J: TRBJ2-3; CDR3: CASSLGKYGGFFDTDTQYF; DNA: TGCGCCAGCAGCTTGGGAAAGTATGGCGGGTTTTTCGACACAGATACGCAGTATTTT
D: .; V: TRBV5-4; size: .; J: TRBJ2-3; CDR3: CASSLGMRGSDTQYF; DNA: TGTGCCAGCAGCTTGGGTATGAGAGGGTCCGATACGCAGTATTTT
D: TRBD2; V: TRBV20-1; size: many; J: TRBJ2-7; CDR3: CSARDRLAASYEQYF; DNA: TGCAGTGCTAGGGACAGACTAGCGGCCTCCTACGAGCAGTACTTC
D: .; V: TRBV28; size: .; J: TRBJ2-7; CDR3: CASRGPWSSYEQYF; DNA: TGTGCCAGCAGGGGCCCTTGGAGCTCCTACGAGCAGTACTTC
D: TRBD2; V: TRBV4-1; size: few; J: TRBJ2-7; CDR3: CASSQTSDNEQYF; DNA: TGCGCCAGCAGCCAAACTAGCGACAATGAGCAGTACTTC
D: .; V: TRBV20-1; size: few; J: TRBJ2-3; CDR3: CSASGRPDTDTQYF; DNA: TGCAGTGCTTCTGGACGGCCCGACACAGATACGCAGTATTTT
D: .; V: TRBV5-1; size: .; J: TRBJ2-5; CDR3: CASSLGPIGTQETQYF; DNA: TGCGCCAGCAGCTTGGGCCCTATAGGCACCCAAGAGACCCAGTACTTC
D: TRBD1; V: TRBV4-2; size: few; J: TRBJ2-5; CDR3: CASSPTGPEQYF; DNA: TGTGCCAGCAGCCCGACAGGGCCTGAGCAGTACTTC
D: TRBD1; V: TRBV7-2; size: few; J: TRBJ2-4; CDR3: CASSGDRLAKNIQYF; DNA: TGTGCCAGCAGCGGGGACAGGTTAGCCAAAAACATTCAGTACTTC
D: .; V: TRBV20-1; size: .; J: TRBJ2-1; CDR3: CSARDVDEQFF; DNA: TGCAGTGCTAGAGATGTGGATGAGCAGTTCTTC
D: .; V: TRBV20-1; size: once; J: TRBJ2-3; CDR3: CGARAPGLSTDTQYF; DNA: TGCGGTGCTAGAGCCCCGGGACTCAGCACAGATACGCAGTATTTT
D: .; V: TRBV4-2; size: .; J: TRBJ2-2; CDR3: CASSQGSGELFF; DNA: TGTGCCAGCAGCCAGGGTTCCGGGGAGCTGTTTTTT
D: .; V: TRBV6-1; size: .; J: TRBJ1-2; CDR3: CASSVTGYYGYTF; DNA: TGTGCCAGCAGTGTGACAGGTTACTATGGCTACACCTTC
D: .; V: TRBV20-1; size: few; J: TRBJ2-4; CDR3: CSASGQLIIAKNIQYF; DNA: TGCAGTGCTAGTGGACAACTAATCATAGCCAAAAACATTCAGTACTTC
D: TRBD2; V: TRBV12-3/TRBV12-4; size: .; J: TRBJ2-1; CDR3: CASSLAGGFEQFF; DNA: TGTGCCAGCAGTTTAGCGGGAGGGTTTGAGCAGTTCTTC
D: .; V: TRBV12-3/TRBV12-4; size: few; J: TRBJ2-3; CDR3: CASSFEGRTDTQYF; DNA: TGTGCCAGCAGTTTCGAGGGTCGCACAGATACGCAGTATTTT
D: TRBD1; V: TRBV27; size: .; J: TRBJ2-3; CDR3: CASSPDRPADTQYF; DNA: TGTGCCAGCAGTCCGGACAGGCCCGCAGATACGCAGTATTTT
D: .; V: TRBV3-1; size: .; J: TRBJ1-6; CDR3: CASTPKAEGWNNSPLHF; DNA: TGTGCCAGCACCCCAAAGGCTGAGGGATGGAATAATTCACCCCTCCACTTT
D: .; V: TRBV4-2; size: few; J: TRBJ2-2; CDR3: CASSHLVARGELFF; DNA: TGTGCCAGCAGCCACCTCGTGGCCAGAGGGGAGCTGTTTTTT
D: .; V: TRBV25-1; size: .; J: TRBJ1-4; CDR3: CASSEGVPGEKLFF; DNA: TGTGCCAGCAGTGAGGGGGTTCCGGGTGAAAAACTGTTTTTT
D: TRBD1; V: TRBV6-6; size: .; J: TRBJ1-4; CDR3: CASTGGTGSEKLFF; DNA: TGTGCCAGCACCGGGGGGACAGGGAGTGAAAAACTGTTTTTT
D: .; V: TRBV11-2; size: few; J: TRBJ2-5; CDR3: CASSLGSASLQETQYF; DNA: TGTGCCAGCAGCTTAGGGAGCGCTAGCCTCCAAGAGACCCAGTACTTC
D: .; V: TRBV12-3/TRBV12-4; size: many; J: TRBJ1-2; CDR3: CASSFAGDYGYTF; DNA: TGTGCCAGCAGTTTCGCAGGGGACTATGGCTACACCTTC
D: TRBD2; V: TRBV12-3/TRBV12-4; size: .; J: TRBJ2-3; CDR3: CASSLYGRGLQREGVDTQYF; DNA: TGTGCCAGCAGTTTATACGGAAGGGGACTACAGCGGGAGGGGGTAGATACGCAGTATTTT
D: .; V: TRBV6-5; size: .; J: TRBJ2-3; CDR3: CASTGESSTDTQYF; DNA: TGTGCCAGCACCGGGGAATCGAGTACAGATACGCAGTATTTT
D: TRBD2; V: TRBV7-8; size: few; J: TRBJ2-1; CDR3: CASRAGGSLVNEQFF; DNA: TGTGCCAGCAGGGCCGGCGGGAGTTTGGTCAATGAGCAGTTCTTC
D: TRBD2; V: TRBV24-1; size: .; J: TRBJ2-3; CDR3: CATSDLLAGATDTQYF; DNA: TGTGCCACCAGTGATTTGCTAGCGGGAGCCACAGATACGCAGTATTTT
D: .; V: TRBV28; size: .; J: TRBJ1-2; CDR3: CASQNRDYGYTF; DNA: TGTGCCAGCCAGAACAGGGACTATGGCTACACCTTC
D: .; V: TRBV28; size: few; J: TRBJ2-7; CDR3: CAGSLRLPNYEQYF; DNA: TGTGCCGGCAGTCTCCGACTACCTAACTACGAGCAGTACTTC
D: TRBD1; V: TRBV7-2; size: few; J: TRBJ1-3; CDR3: CASSLNRGLTGNTIYF; DNA: TGTGCCAGCAGCTTAAACAGGGGGTTAACTGGAAACACCATATATTTT
D: TRBD2; V: TRBV3-1; size: .; J: TRBJ2-3; CDR3: CASSHQRFLAGADTQYF; DNA: TGTGCCAGCAGCCATCAAAGATTCCTAGCGGGAGCCGATACGCAGTATTTT
D: .; V: TRBV2; size: .; J: TRBJ1-1; CDR3: CARQMNTEAFF; DNA: TGTGCCAGACAGATGAACACTGAAGCTTTCTTT
D: .; V: TRBV4-1; size: many; J: TRBJ2-7; CDR3: CASSQAGLSYEQYF; DNA: TGCGCCAGCAGCCAAGCGGGACTCTCCTACGAGCAGTACTTC
D: .; V: TRBV12-3/TRBV12-4; size: .; J: TRBJ1-2; CDR3: CASSSLGGNSGYTF; DNA: TGTGCCAGCAGTTCCCTGGGGGGCAATAGCGGCTACACCTTC
D: .; V: TRBV20-1; size: few; J: TRBJ2-5; CDR3: CSARVIGERASQETQYF; DNA: TGCAGTGCTAGAGTTATTGGGGAAAGGGCTAGCCAAGAGACCCAGTACTTC
D: .; V: TRBV5-1; size: few; J: TRBJ2-1; CDR3: CASSLGYQETQFF; DNA: TGCGCCAGCAGCTTGGGGTACCAAGAGACCCAGTTCTTC
D: TRBD2; V: TRBV27; size: many; J: TRBJ2-1; CDR3: CASSPGTSGRGEQFF; DNA: TGTGCCAGCAGTCCTGGGACTAGCGGCCGGGGTGAGCAGTTCTTC